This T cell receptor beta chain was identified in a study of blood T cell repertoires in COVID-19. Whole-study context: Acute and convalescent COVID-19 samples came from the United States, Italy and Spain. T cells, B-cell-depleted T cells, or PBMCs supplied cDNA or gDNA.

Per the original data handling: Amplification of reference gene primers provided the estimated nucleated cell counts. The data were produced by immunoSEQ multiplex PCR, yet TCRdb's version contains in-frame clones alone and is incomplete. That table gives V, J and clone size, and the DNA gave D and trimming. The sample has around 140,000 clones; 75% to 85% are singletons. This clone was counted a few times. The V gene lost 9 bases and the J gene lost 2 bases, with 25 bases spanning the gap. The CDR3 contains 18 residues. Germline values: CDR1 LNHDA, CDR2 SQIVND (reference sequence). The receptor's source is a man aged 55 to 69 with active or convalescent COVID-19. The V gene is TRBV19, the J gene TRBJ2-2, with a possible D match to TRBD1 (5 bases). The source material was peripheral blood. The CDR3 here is CASIHLGSGIANTGELFF. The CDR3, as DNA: TGTGCCAGCATCCATCTAGGGTCAGGGATCGCTAACACCGGGGAGCTGTTTTTT.